These 26 T cell receptor beta chains were all obtained from the same sample, sequenced in a study of CD8+CD57+ T cells in acquired aplastic anemia. Flow cytometry had shown expanded CD8+CD57+ cells in the patients chosen for sequencing. Genomic DNA, the template, was used for profiling of the TCR beta VDJ and CDR3. TCRdb redid the calling of the reads with MiXCR, one entry per CDR3 protein. The repertoire holds hundreds of thousands of distinct CDR3 sequences, with around 30% as singletons. The sequencing sample was made of sorted CD4+, CD8+, or CD8+CD57+ T cells (not recorded which) from PBMCs. These receptors all come from a human donor with aplastic anemia.

This clonotype came up many times. With a much larger clone just one base away, this may be a read error. The rearrangement uses TRBV25-1 and TRBJ1-5; D is possibly TRBD1 (5 bases). Trimming removed 1 base from V and 6 bases from J, with 7 bases in between. The CDR3 runs 13 residues. Germline V gene lookup returns CDR1 MGHDK and CDR2 SYGVNS. The CDR3 coding sequence is TGTGCCAGCAGTGAATCGGGGGGTCAGCCCCAGCATTTT. It specifies CASSESGGQPQHF.

The table lists this clonotype with a few counts. This rearrangement joins TRBV27 to TRBJ1-6; 9 bases agree with TRBD1. Germline-derived CDR1 and CDR2 are MNHEY and SMNVEV (reference sequence). The CDR3 extends over 14 amino acids. After removal of 7 bases from V and 7 bases from J, the junction contained 5 bases not matched to a gene. This chain's CDR3 is CASTYRGPNSPLHF. The CDR3 region has the DNA TGTGCCAGCACATACAGGGGGCCAAATTCACCCCTCCACTTT.

This clonotype was picked up one time. This sequence may be a read error, since a much larger clone differs from it by one base. The CDR3 sequence is CASSLVGQDTYEQYF. The CDR3, as DNA: TGCGCCAGCAGCTTGGTGGGACAGGACACCTACGAGCAGTACTTC. The rearrangement links TRBV5-1 to TRBJ2-7, with 8 bases lining up with TRBD1. CDR3 length equals 15 residues. Germline V gene sequence: CDR1 SGHRS, CDR2 YFSETQ. V shed 0 bases and J 2 bases; nucleotides not matched to a gene: 4.

A few counts support this clonotype. The junction differs from germline at one of its ends, possibly a read error. The V gene is TRBV15, the J gene TRBJ2-7; D is unclear. This CDR3 spans 14 amino acids. Per the germline V gene, CDR1 is LNHNV and CDR2 is YYDKDF (reference sequence). This CDR3 reads CATRRASFVYEQYF. The CDR3 region has the DNA TGTGCCACCAGGAGAGCCTCATTCGTCTACGAGCAGTACTTC.

This clonotype has a count of ten or more. The J gene is TRBJ1-6, the V gene TRBV7-9; no clear D. The CDR3 totals 13 residues. Trimming stripped 4 bases from V and 5 bases from J, with 6 bases between. Germline CDR1 SEHNR, CDR2 FQNEAQ (reference sequence). The CDR3 protein is CASSSTNNSPLHF. The CDR3 DNA follows: TGTGCCAGCAGCTCCACGAATAATTCACCCCTCCACTTT.

Many counts were recorded for this clonotype. The chain is built from TRBV2 and TRBJ2-3, with 8 bases that match TRBD2. V was clipped by 3 bases and J by 6 bases; unmatched bases: 5. The CDR3 runs 14 residues. Germline V CDR1 and CDR2: SNHLY, FYNNEI. CDR3 bases: TGTGCCAGCAGTGATCGGGGGGGCCGGGATACGCAGTATTTT. It yields the protein CASSDRGGRDTQYF.

Comments on this clonotype: A much larger clonotype is one base distant, so this may be a read error. The genes are TRBV25-1 and TRBJ2-1; D remains ambiguous. Germline V lookup: CDR1 MGHDK, CDR2 SYGVNS. The CDR3 consists of 12 residues. V lost 4 bases and J lost 9, with 10 bases in between. The CDR3 reads CASSARTSEQFF. The CDR3 nucleotides read TGTGCCAGCAGTGCGAGAACAAGTGAGCAGTTCTTC.

Ten or more counts support this clonotype. The chain couples TRBV20-1 to TRBJ1-1; D is unresolved. The V end lost 3 bases, the J end lost 2 bases, and 4 bases lay between the germline ends. The germline V gene has CDR1 DFQATT and CDR2 SNEGSKA (reference sequence). The CDR3 runs 11 residues. The CDR3 loop is CSARVNTEAFF. Written as DNA, the CDR3 is TGCAGTGCTAGGGTAAACACTGAAGCTTTCTTT.

This clonotype was counted between two and nine times. This chain connects TRBV4-1 to TRBJ2-3, with 9 bases aligning to TRBD2. The ends lost 1 base at V and 0 bases at J; junction bases unmatched: 5. There are 17 residues in the CDR3. Germline V lookup: CDR1 MGHRA, CDR2 YSYEKL. The CDR3 protein is CASSQAPTSGSTDTQYF. The CDR3 DNA follows: TGCGCCAGCAGCCAAGCCCCGACTAGCGGCAGCACAGATACGCAGTATTTT.

This clonotype showed up just a few times. The genes are TRBV11-2 and TRBJ2-3; a possible D gene is TRBD2 (5 bases). V lost 0 bases and J lost 6, with 19 bases in between. Germline V lookup: CDR1 SGHAT, CDR2 FQNNGV. The length of the CDR3 is 17 residues. The CDR3 region has the DNA TGTGCCAGCAGCTTAGAAGTTTTTTTTGGAACTAGGGATACGCAGTATTTT. Amino acid sequence: CASSLEVFFGTRDTQYF.

The chain is built from TRBV20-1 and TRBJ2-5, with 8 bases identical to TRBD2. Germline V CDR1 and CDR2: DFQATT, SNEGSKA (reference sequence). This CDR3 spans 18 amino acids. The J segment lost 5 bases and the V segment lost 0 bases, leaving 17 bases of the junction unmatched. The CDR3 sequence is CSARDLRDSGAPRETQYF. In nucleotides, the CDR3 is TGCAGTGCTAGAGATCTAAGAGATAGCGGGGCCCCTCGGGAGACCCAGTACTTC.

The CDR3 region has the DNA TGTGCCAGCAGCTTAGCTAGCGGGGGTTTTCCCACAGATACGCAGTATTTT. Amino acids: CASSLASGGFPTDTQYF. The rearrangement links TRBV7-2 to TRBJ2-3; 9 bases are a match to TRBD2. Germline V gene sequence: CDR1 SGHTA, CDR2 FQGNSA. The CDR3 runs to 17 residues. The V segment lost 0 bases and the J segment 2 bases; nucleotides outside the gene matches: 6.

This clonotype has at least ten counts. This chain uses TRBV19 with TRBJ1-5, with a tentative D call TRBD1 (6 bases). CDR1 and CDR2 (germline): LNHDA, SQIVND (reference sequence). There are 14 residues in the CDR3. Trimming cost V 1 base and J 5 bases, with 9 bases left between them. The CDR3: CASSIVRTDQPQHF. The CDR3 bases are TGTGCCAGTAGTATAGTTAGGACAGATCAGCCCCAGCATTTT.

The chain recombines TRBV28 with TRBJ2-1; D possibly corresponds to TRBD1 (6 bases). V was trimmed by 4 bases and J by 7 bases, leaving 11 bases between them. This CDR3 contains 13 residues. Per germline, CDR1 MDHEN and CDR2 SYDVKM. The CDR3 region has the DNA TGTGCCAGCAGTTCACCCAGGGGAAATGAGCAGTTCTTC. Encoded protein: CASSSPRGNEQFF. Full variable domain (outside the CDR3, taken from reference TRBV28 and TRBJ2-1): DVKVTQSSRYLVKRTGEKVFLECVQDMDHENMFWYRQDPGLGLRLIYFSYDVKMKEKGDIPEGYSVSREKKERFSLILESASTNQTSMYLCASSSPRGNEQFFGPGTRLTVL.

V and J are TRBV25-1 and TRBJ1-5; no definite D call. This CDR3 contains 16 residues. V was shortened by 5 bases and J by 2 bases, with 16 bases between the two germline ends. Germline loops: CDR1 MGHDK, CDR2 SYGVNS. The CDR3 DNA is TGTGCCAGCAGTTTACGGGCCGCAGGTGGCAATCAGCCCCAGCATTTT. Its translation is CASSLRAAGGNQPQHF.

This chain uses TRBV5-4 with TRBJ2-5, with a weak D call TRBD1 (7 bases). Germline loops: CDR1 SGHNT, CDR2 YYREEE (reference sequence). This CDR3 is 19 amino acids long. V was clipped by 0 bases and J by 4 bases, with 25 bases between them. CDR3 nucleotides: TGTGCCAGCAGCTTGGATTGGGCCCTTGGGCAGGGGGGACGAGAGACCCAGTACTTC. It is translated as CASSLDWALGQGGRETQYF.

This chain connects TRBV20-1 to TRBJ2-4; D uncertain. This CDR3 comprises 15 residues. V was clipped by 0 bases and J by 0 bases, with 9 bases between them. Germline-derived CDR1 and CDR2 are DFQATT and SNEGSKA (reference sequence). The CDR3 region is CSARDNERAKNIQYF. CDR3 nucleotide sequence: TGCAGTGCTAGAGATAACGAGCGAGCCAAAAACATTCAGTACTTC.

The chain uses TRBV5-4 and TRBJ2-1; D remains unclear. The V gene lost 4 bases and the J gene lost 9 bases, with 17 bases spanning the gap. Per the germline V gene, CDR1 is SGHNT and CDR2 is YYREEE (reference sequence). The CDR3 extends over 14 amino acids. The CDR3 DNA sequence: TGTGCCAGCAGCGCCCTTTCCGGCACGGGTGAGCAGTTCTTC. Protein product: CASSALSGTGEQFF.

The chain recombines TRBV12-5 with TRBJ1-2, with D possibly being TRBD1 (6 bases). Germline V CDR1 and CDR2: LGHNT, FRNRAP. CDR3 length equals 13 residues. Trimming left V 6 bases short and J 8 bases short, with 16 bases between. The CDR3 loop is CASGPDGGLGYTF. The CDR3 DNA sequence: TGTGCTAGTGGACCGGACGGGGGGCTCGGCTACACCTTC.

CDR3 protein: CAIRRHSLNTEAFF. CDR3 nucleotide sequence: TGTGCCATCAGGCGGCACAGTCTGAACACTGAAGCTTTCTTT. The chain combines TRBV10-3 with TRBJ1-1; no clear D. Trimming took 6 bases from V and 0 from J, leaving 11 bases between them. Germline V CDR1 and CDR2: ENHRY, SYGVKD. This CDR3 is built from 14 residues.

As regards this clonotype: A much larger clone differs by one base, so this may be a read error. The V call is TRBV20-1, the J call TRBJ1-5, with 9 positions matching TRBD1. CDR1 is DFQATT, CDR2 SNEGSKA, per germline (reference sequence). The CDR3 length is 14 residues. J lost 4 bases, V lost 7 bases, and 8 bases had no gene match. The CDR3 loop is CSVDRGAPNQPQHF. The CDR3 coding sequence is TGCAGTGTGGACAGGGGAGCGCCGAATCAGCCCCAGCATTTT.

This clonotype was seen just once. The V call is TRBV19, the J call TRBJ2-7, with D perhaps TRBD1 or TRBD2 (5 bases each). The CDR3 contains 13 residues. The germline V and J ends were trimmed by 4 bases and 3 bases, with 10 bases remaining between them. Germline V gives CDR1 LNHDA, CDR2 SQIVND (reference sequence). The CDR3 DNA reads TGTGCCAGTAGTACGAAGGGGAGCTACGAGCAGTACTTC. This translates into CASSTKGSYEQYF.

The chain joins TRBV10-3 to TRBJ2-3, with D perhaps given as TRBD1 or TRBD2 (6 bases each). The CDR3 consists of 16 residues. V lost 4 bases to trimming and J lost 0 bases, with 14 bases between them. CDR1 is ENHRY, CDR2 SYGVKD, per germline. This CDR3 is CAISGGHGTSTDTQYF. In DNA, the CDR3 is TGTGCCATCAGTGGGGGACACGGGACTAGCACAGATACGCAGTATTTT.

The V and J genes are TRBV5-1 and TRBJ2-3; 8 bases match TRBD2. Trimming cost V 0 bases and J 3 bases; bases outside gene matches: 6. CDR3 size: 16 residues. Germline CDR1 SGHRS, CDR2 YFSETQ. The CDR3 region has the DNA TGCGCCAGCAGCTTGGCCCAGCGGGAGCCGACAGATACGCAGTATTTT. As protein: CASSLAQREPTDTQYF.

The rearrangement uses TRBV6-1 and TRBJ1-5; the D is unclear. V dropped 5 bases and J dropped 7 bases, with 12 bases sitting between them. In germline, CDR1 is MNHNS, CDR2 SASEGT. The CDR3 is made up of 13 amino acids. The CDR3 DNA reads as TGTGCCAGCAGTCCGGGTATGGGGCAGCCCCAGCATTTT. Translation: CASSPGMGQPQHF.

V usage is TRBV18 and J usage is TRBJ2-7; 12 bases are a match to TRBD1. With V trimmed by 6 bases and J by 7 bases, 10 bases remained unmatched. Germline-derived CDR1 and CDR2 are KGHSH and LQKENI. The CDR3 runs 15 residues. CDR3 region: CASSPRDRGPHEQYF. The CDR3 coding sequence is TGTGCCAGCTCTCCCCGGGACAGGGGGCCTCATGAGCAGTACTTC.